This TCR beta chain emerged from a study of T cell repertoires in cytomegalovirus infection. Germline V gene sequence: CDR1 MGHRA, CDR2 YSYEKL. V was pared by 4 bases and J by 5 bases, with 12 bases between. This CDR3 is 14 amino acids long. The study's findings and limits: Within the response measured ex vivo, HLA-C-restricted CMV-specific TCR beta clonotypes were dominant. The study identified carriers of CMV plus the relevant HLA from cumulative public TCR beta family frequency.

As for this clonotype: The antigen remains undetermined.

Via MiXCR, TCRdb re-called the reads, giving one row per CDR3 protein. Of fewer than 350,000 distinct CDR3 sequences listed, more than 8% are singletons. The specimen sequenced was PBMCs. The V gene is TRBV4-1, the J gene TRBJ1-5, with a weak D call TRBD1 (6 bases). This TCR came from a human donor in good health (CMV status not recorded). Some clones in this sample may be carry-over from other donors' samples. CDR3 coding DNA: TGCGCCAGCAGCCCAGGGGAGGGGCATCAGCCCCAGCATTTT. Translation: CASSPGEGHQPQHF.